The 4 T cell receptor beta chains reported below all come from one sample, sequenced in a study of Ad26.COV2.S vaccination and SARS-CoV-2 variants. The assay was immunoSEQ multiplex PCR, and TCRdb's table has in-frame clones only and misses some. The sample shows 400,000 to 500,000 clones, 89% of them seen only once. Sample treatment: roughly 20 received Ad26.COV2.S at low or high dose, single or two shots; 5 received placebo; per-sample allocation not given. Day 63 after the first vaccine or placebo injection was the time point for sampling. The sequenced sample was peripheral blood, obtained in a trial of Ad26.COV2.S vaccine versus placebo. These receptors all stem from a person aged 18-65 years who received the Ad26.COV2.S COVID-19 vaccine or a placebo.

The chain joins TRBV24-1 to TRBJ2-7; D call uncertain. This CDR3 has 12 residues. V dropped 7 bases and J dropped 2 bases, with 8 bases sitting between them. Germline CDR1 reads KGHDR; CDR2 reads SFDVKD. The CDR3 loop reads CATRVCPYEQYV. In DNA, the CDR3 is TGTGCCACCAGGGTTTGCCCCTACGAGCAGTACGTC.

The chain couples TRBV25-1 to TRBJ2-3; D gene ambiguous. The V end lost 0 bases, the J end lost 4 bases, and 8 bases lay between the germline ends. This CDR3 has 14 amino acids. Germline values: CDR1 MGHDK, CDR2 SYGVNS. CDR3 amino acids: CASSEYSLPDTQYF. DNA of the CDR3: TGTGCCAGCAGTGAATACTCTCTACCAGATACGCAGTATTTT.

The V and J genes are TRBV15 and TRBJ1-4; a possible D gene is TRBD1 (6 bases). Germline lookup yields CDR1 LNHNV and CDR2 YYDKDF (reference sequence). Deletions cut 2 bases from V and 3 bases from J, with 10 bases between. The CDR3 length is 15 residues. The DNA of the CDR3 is TGTGCCACCAGCAGAAACGGACAGCCTAATGAAAAACTGTTTTTT. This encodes CATSRNGQPNEKLFF.

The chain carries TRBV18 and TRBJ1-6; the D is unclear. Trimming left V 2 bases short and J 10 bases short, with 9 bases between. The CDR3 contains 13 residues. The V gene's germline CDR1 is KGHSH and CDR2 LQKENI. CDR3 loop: CASSPEGESPLHF. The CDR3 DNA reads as TGTGCCAGCTCACCAGAAGGAGAGTCACCCCTCCACTTT.